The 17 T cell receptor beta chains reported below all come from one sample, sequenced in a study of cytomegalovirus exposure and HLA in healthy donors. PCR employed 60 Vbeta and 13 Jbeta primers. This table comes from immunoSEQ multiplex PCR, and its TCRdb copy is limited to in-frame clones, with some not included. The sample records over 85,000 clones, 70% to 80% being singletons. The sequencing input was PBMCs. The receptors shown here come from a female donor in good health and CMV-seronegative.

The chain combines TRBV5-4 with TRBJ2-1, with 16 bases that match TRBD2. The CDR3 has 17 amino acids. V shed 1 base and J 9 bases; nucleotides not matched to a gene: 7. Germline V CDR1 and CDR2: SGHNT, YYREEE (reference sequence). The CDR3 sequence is CASSLPGLAGGPGEQFF. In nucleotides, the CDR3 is TGTGCCAGCAGCTTGCCGGGACTAGCGGGGGGGCCGGGTGAGCAGTTCTTC.

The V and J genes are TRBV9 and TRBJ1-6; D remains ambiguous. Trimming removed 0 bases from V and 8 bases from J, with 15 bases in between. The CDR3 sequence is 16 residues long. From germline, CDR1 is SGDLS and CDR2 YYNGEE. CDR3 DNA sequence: TGTGCCAGCAGCGTAGACCCGACGGGAGCCGATTCACCCCTCCACTTT. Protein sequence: CASSVDPTGADSPLHF.

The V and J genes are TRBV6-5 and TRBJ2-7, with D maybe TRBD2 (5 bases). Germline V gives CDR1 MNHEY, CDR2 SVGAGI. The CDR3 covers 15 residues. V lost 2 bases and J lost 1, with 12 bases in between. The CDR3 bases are TGTGCCAGCAGTTACATAGGCGGAGGTTCCTACGAGCAGTACTTC. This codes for CASSYIGGGSYEQYF.

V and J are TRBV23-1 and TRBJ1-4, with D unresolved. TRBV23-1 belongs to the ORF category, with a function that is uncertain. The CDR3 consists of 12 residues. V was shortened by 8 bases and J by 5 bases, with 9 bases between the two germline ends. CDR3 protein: CASPLPNEKLFF. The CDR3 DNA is TGCGCCAGCCCACTTCCGAATGAAAAACTGTTTTTT.

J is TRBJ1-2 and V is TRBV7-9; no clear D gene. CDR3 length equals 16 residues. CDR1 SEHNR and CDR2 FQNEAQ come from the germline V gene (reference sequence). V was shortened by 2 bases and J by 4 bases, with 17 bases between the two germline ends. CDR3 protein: CASSLTPGEGVYGYTF. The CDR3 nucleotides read TGTGCCAGCAGCTTAACCCCGGGAGAAGGAGTCTATGGCTACACCTTC.

CDR3 nucleotides: TGTGCCAGCAGGTACGGACAGAACTACGAGCAGTACTTC. This translates into CASRYGQNYEQYF. The V and J genes are TRBV6-1 and TRBJ2-7; D might be TRBD1 (6 bases). Germline-derived CDR1 and CDR2 are MNHNS and SASEGT. V dropped 6 bases and J dropped 3 bases, with 12 bases sitting between them. CDR3 length: 13 amino acids.

Here the CDR3 reads CASSPVAGGRSAGGTSTDTQYF. The CDR3, as DNA: TGTGCCAGCAGTCCAGTAGCTGGCGGGAGGTCCGCAGGCGGAACTAGCACAGATACGCAGTATTTT. The gene calls are TRBV28 and TRBJ2-3, with 8 bases lining up with TRBD2. The length of the CDR3 is 22 residues. CDR1 is MDHEN, CDR2 SYDVKM, per germline. V gave up 5 bases and J gave up 0 bases; unmatched junction bases: 25.

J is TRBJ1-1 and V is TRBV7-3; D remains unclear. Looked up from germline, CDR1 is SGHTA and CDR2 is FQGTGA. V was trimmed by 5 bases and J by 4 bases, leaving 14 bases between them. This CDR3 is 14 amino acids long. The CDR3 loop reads CASSQSGVRTEAFF. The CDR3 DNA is TGTGCCAGCAGCCAATCGGGAGTTCGCACTGAAGCTTTCTTT. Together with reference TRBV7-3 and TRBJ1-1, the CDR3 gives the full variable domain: GAGVSQTPSNKVTEKGKYVELRCDPISGHTALYWYRQSLGQGPEFLIYFQGTGAADDSGLPNDRFFAVRPEGSVSTLKIQRTERGDSAVYLCASSQSGVRTEAFFGQGTRLTVV.

CDR3 in amino acids: CAPRPGQVMYEQYF. The CDR3 coding sequence is TGTGCTCCGAGGCCGGGACAGGTGATGTACGAGCAGTACTTC. This chain links TRBV11-3 with TRBJ2-7, with 8 bases fitting TRBD1. Per germline, CDR1 SGHNT and CDR2 YENEEA. The CDR3 is 14 amino acids.

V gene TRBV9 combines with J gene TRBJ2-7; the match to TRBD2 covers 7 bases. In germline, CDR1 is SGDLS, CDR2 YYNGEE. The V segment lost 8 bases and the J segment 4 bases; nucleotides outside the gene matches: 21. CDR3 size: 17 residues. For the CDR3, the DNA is TGTGCCAGTGGCCCGGGGGGTCTCTGGGCGGGCGAGTACGAGCAGTACTTC. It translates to CASGPGGLWAGEYEQYF. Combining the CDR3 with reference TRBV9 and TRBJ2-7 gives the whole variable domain DSGVTQTPKHLITATGQRVTLRCSPRSGDLSVYWYQQSLDQGLQFLIQYYNGEERAKGNILERFSAQQFPDLHSELNLSSLELGDSALYFCASGPGGLWAGEYEQYFGPGTRLTVT.

CDR3 coding DNA: TGTGCCAGTAGTACCCTAGAGGGGGCTGTAAGCTACACCTTC. Translation: CASSTLEGAVSYTF. The chain combines TRBV19 with TRBJ1-2, with 7 bases matching TRBD1. The V segment lost 4 bases and the J segment 9 bases; nucleotides outside the gene matches: 11. CDR3 size: 14 residues. CDR1 is LNHDA and CDR2 is SQIVND in the germline V gene (reference sequence).

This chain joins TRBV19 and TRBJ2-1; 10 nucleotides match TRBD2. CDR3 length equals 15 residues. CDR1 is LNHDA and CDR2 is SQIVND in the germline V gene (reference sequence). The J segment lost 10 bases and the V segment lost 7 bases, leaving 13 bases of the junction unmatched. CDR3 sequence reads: CASTLSGRGFGEQFF. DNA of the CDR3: TGTGCCAGTACTTTAAGCGGGAGGGGGTTTGGAGAGCAGTTCTTC.

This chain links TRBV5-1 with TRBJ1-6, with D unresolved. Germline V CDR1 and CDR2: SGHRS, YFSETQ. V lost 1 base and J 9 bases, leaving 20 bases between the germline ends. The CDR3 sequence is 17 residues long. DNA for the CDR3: TGCGCCAGCAGCTTGTTAGGTCCGGGCGGGAGAGGTTCACCCCTCCACTTT. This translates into CASSLLGPGGRGSPLHF.

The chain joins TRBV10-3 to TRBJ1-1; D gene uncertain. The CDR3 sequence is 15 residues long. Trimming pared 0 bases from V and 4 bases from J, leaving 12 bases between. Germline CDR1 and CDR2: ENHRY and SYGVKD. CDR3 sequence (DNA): TGTGCCATCAGTGAGTCGACGTCGTGGGCCACTGAAGCTTTCTTT. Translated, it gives CAISESTSWATEAFF.

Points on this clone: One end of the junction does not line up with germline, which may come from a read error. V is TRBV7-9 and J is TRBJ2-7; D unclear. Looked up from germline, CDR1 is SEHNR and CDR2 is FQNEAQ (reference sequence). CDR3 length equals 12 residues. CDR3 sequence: CSSSFSFYEQYF. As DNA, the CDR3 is TGTTCCAGCAGCTTCTCCTTCTACGAGCAGTACTTC. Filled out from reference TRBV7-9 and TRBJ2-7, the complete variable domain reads DTGVSQNPRHKITKRGQNVTFRCDPISEHNRLYWYRQTLGQGPEFLTYFQNEAQLEKSRLLSDRFSAERPKGSFSTLEIQRTEQGDSAMYLCSSSFSFYEQYFGPGTRLTVT.

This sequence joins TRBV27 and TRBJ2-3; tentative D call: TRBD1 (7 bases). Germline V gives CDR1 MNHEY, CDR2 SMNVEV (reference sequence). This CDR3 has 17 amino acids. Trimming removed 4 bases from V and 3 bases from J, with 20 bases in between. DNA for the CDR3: TGTGCCAGCAGTTACGGTTCGGGCAGGGGGAGGACAGATACGCAGTATTTT. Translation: CASSYGSGRGRTDTQYF.

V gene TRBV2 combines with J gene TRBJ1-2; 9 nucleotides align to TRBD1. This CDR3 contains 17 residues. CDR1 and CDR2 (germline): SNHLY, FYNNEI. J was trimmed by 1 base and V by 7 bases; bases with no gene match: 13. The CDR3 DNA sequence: TGTGCCAGCATTAAACCGGGACAGGGACTTTTTAACTATGGCTACACCTTC. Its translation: CASIKPGQGLFNYGYTF. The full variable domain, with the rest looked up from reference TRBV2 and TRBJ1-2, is EPEVTQTPSHQVTQMGQEVILRCVPISNHLYFYWYRQILGQKVEFLVSFYNNEISEKSEIFDDQFSVERPDGSNFTLKIRSTKLEDSAMYFCASIKPGQGLFNYGYTFGSGTRLTVV.